This entry lists 10 T cell receptor beta chains sequenced from one sample in a study of early T cells in non-severe SARS-CoV-2 infection. From the 5' RACE reads, TCRdb called clonotypes with MiXCR, one entry per CDR3 protein. The sample has around 50,000 distinct CDR3 sequences, 12% seen once. Sequencing was carried out using whole blood. The receptors come from an adult who was a healthcare worker with PCR-confirmed SARS-CoV-2 infection or an uninfected control (not recorded which).

Only a few counts were recorded for this clonotype. The chain combines TRBV19 with TRBJ2-7; D is unclear. V was clipped by 9 bases and J by 3 bases, with 21 bases between them. The V gene's germline CDR1 is LNHDA and CDR2 SQIVND (reference sequence). The CDR3 is made up of 15 amino acids. CDR3 coding DNA: TGTGCCAGCAGCAGAGACAAGGCGCTTTTCTACGAGCAGTACTTC. Its protein product is CASSRDKALFYEQYF.

This clonotype was recorded at least ten times. The chain employs TRBV6-6 and TRBJ1-1; 9 bases match TRBD1. CDR1 MNHNY and CDR2 SVGAGI come from the germline V gene (reference sequence). This CDR3 region has 14 residues. V was clipped by 5 bases and J by 6 bases; unmatched bases: 7. CDR3 DNA: TGTGCCAGCAGTCCCGCGACAGGGGGGCCTGAAGCTTTCTTT. Its translation is CASSPATGGPEAFF.

In its sample, this clonotype was seen many times. The chain is built from TRBV7-8 and TRBJ1-6; D is perhaps TRBD1 (5 bases). The germline V and J ends were trimmed by 5 bases and 7 bases, with 12 bases remaining between them. The germline gives CDR1 SGHVS, CDR2 FQNEAQ. The CDR3 sequence is 14 residues long. The CDR3 region has the DNA TGTGCCAGCAGCATCCGCGGGACCAATTCACCCCTCCACTTT. Translation gives CASSIRGTNSPLHF.

This clonotype occurred many times. The chain uses TRBV12-3 or TRBV12-4 and TRBJ1-6; D gene ambiguous. The CDR3 sequence is 16 residues long. V dropped 1 base and J dropped 4 bases, with 11 bases sitting between them. The CDR3 is CASSLVPSEYNSPLHF. CDR3 nucleotides: TGTGCCAGCAGTTTAGTCCCGTCGGAATATAATTCACCCCTCCACTTT.

The chain uses TRBV21-1 and TRBJ2-7; the table calls TRBD1, which could not be checked here. TRBV21-1 is flagged as a pseudogene. The CDR3 has 19 amino acids. CDR3 in DNA: TGTGCCAGCAGCTCGTCCGGGACGGGGGAAGCCGGCGGCTCCTACGAGCAGTACTTC. Translated, it gives CASSSSGTGEAGGSYEQYF.

This clonotype has a count of ten or more. This chain links TRBV12-3 or TRBV12-4 with TRBJ2-1; 11 nucleotides agree with TRBD1. This CDR3 is built from 14 residues. V lost 4 bases, J lost 7 bases, and 3 bases stayed unmatched. DNA of the CDR3: TGTGCCAGCAGTTCGGACAGGGGGCGGAATGAGCAGTTCTTC. Protein product: CASSSDRGRNEQFF.

This clonotype has ten or more counts. The V gene is TRBV6-2 or TRBV6-3, the J gene TRBJ1-1, with 10 positions matching TRBD1. The V gene's germline CDR1 is MNHEY and CDR2 SVGEGT. CDR3 length equals 18 residues. The V gene end was trimmed by 0 bases and the J gene end by 0 bases; junction bases not matched to a gene: 7. Written as DNA, the CDR3 is TGTGCCAGCAGTTACTCGCCGGGACAGGGGATAATGAACACTGAAGCTTTCTTT. It codes for CASSYSPGQGIMNTEAFF.

A few counts support this clonotype. The chain recombines TRBV20-1 with TRBJ1-6; no reliable D call. V was cut by 6 bases and J by 7 bases, with 19 bases left in between. Per germline, CDR1 DFQATT and CDR2 SNEGSKA (reference sequence). This CDR3 has 15 residues. In nucleotides, the CDR3 is TGCAGTGCGAGTGAATTTTACCTTGGAAATTCACCCCTCCACTTT. Encoded protein: CSASEFYLGNSPLHF.

This clonotype was seen at least ten times. V usage is TRBV18 and J usage is TRBJ2-7, with D possibly matching TRBD1 (6 bases). The CDR3 contains 14 residues. The V gene's germline CDR1 is KGHSH and CDR2 LQKENI. The V end lost 2 bases, the J end lost 0 bases, and 8 bases lay between the germline ends. The CDR3 DNA reads TGTGCCAGCTCACCAGGGACAAACTCCTACGAGCAGTACTTC. Protein: CASSPGTNSYEQYF.

This clonotype was found many times. V gene TRBV19 combines with J gene TRBJ2-3; D not resolved. Germline CDR1 LNHDA, CDR2 SQIVND (reference sequence). V lost 5 bases to trimming and J lost 3 bases, with 15 bases between them. The CDR3 is 15 residues long. Here the CDR3 DNA reads TGTGCCAGTAGTCTTTGGACGGATGGGACAGATACGCAGTATTTT. It yields the protein CASSLWTDGTDTQYF.